The T cell receptor beta chain described here comes from a study of blood T cell repertoires in COVID-19. Method: immunoSEQ multiplex PCR; TCRdb's copy keeps in-frame clones and lacks some. The table lists under 95,000 clones, around 80% of them singletons. V lost 4 bases, J lost 0 bases, and 14 bases lay in between. The CDR3 runs 16 residues. Germline-derived CDR1 and CDR2 are SGHRS and YFSETQ. This chain links TRBV5-1 with TRBJ2-1, with D unclear. The sample comprised peripheral blood. The TCR sequence derives from a man aged 60 to 69 with active or convalescent COVID-19. The CDR3 loop is CASSPIQLSSYNEQFF. The CDR3 DNA sequence: TGCGCCAGCAGCCCAATACAGCTGAGCTCCTACAATGAGCAGTTCTTC.